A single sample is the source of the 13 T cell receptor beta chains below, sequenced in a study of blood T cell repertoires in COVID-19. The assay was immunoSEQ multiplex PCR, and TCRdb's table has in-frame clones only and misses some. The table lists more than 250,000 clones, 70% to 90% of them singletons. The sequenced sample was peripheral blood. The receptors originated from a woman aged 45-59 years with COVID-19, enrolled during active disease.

For the CDR3, the DNA is TGTGCCATCAGGCCAGGGGAGATCCCTATTAGCTACACCTTC. Translating gives CAIRPGEIPISYTF. This chain joins TRBV10-3 and TRBJ1-2, with D maybe TRBD1 (6 bases). CDR3 length: 14 residues. CDR1 is ENHRY, CDR2 SYGVKD, per germline. Trimming cost V 6 bases and J 9 bases, with 20 bases left between them.

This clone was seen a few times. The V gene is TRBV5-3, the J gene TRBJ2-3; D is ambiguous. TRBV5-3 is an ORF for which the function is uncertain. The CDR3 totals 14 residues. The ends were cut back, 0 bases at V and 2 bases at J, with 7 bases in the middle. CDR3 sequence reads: CARSLGQATDTQYF. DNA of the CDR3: TGTGCCAGAAGCTTGGGGCAGGCCACAGATACGCAGTATTTT.

DNA for the CDR3: TGTGCCAGCAGCTCGACAGGGGATACGCAGTATTTT. Translated, it gives CASSSTGDTQYF. The genes are TRBV11-1 and TRBJ2-3; the match to TRBD1 covers 7 bases. The length of the CDR3 is 12 residues. From germline, CDR1 is SGHAT and CDR2 FQDESV (reference sequence). V was clipped by 4 bases and J by 6 bases; unmatched bases: 1.

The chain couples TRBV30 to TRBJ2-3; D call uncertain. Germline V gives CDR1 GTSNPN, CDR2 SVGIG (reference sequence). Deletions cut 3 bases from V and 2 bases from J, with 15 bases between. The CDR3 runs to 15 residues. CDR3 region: CAWSPLGTHTDTQYF. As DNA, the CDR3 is TGTGCCTGGAGCCCACTGGGCACCCACACAGATACGCAGTATTTT.

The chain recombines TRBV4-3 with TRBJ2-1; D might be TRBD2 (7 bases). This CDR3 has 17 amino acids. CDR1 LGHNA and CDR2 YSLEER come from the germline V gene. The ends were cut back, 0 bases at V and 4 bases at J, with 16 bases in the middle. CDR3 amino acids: CASSQERGGSKYNEQFF. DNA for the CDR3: TGCGCCAGCAGCCAAGAAAGGGGGGGTAGTAAGTACAATGAGCAGTTCTTC.

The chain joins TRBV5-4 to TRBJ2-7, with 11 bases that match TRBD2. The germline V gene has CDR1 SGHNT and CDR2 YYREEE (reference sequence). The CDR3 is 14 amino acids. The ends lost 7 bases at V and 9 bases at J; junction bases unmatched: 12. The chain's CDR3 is CASQIAGGSIGQYF. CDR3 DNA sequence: TGTGCCAGCCAGATAGCGGGAGGGAGTATTGGGCAGTACTTC.

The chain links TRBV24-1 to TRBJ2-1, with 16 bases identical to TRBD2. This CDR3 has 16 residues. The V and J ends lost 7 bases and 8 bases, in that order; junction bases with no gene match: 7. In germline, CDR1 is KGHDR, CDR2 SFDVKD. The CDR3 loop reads CATSPGTSGRAHEQFF. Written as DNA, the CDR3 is TGTGCCACCAGCCCAGGGACTAGCGGGAGGGCCCATGAGCAGTTCTTC.

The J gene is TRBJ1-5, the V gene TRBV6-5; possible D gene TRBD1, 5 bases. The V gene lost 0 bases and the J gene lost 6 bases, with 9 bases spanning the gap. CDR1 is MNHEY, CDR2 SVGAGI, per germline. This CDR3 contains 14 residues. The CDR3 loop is CASSYSPGPQPQHF. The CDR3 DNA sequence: TGTGCCAGCAGTTACTCTCCAGGGCCTCAGCCCCAGCATTTT.

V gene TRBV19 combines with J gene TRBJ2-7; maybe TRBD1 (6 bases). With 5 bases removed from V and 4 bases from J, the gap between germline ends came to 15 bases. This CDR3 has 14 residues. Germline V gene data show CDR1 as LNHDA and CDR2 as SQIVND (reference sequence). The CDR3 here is CASSPNRAGYEQYF. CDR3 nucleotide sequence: TGTGCCAGTAGTCCAAACAGGGCTGGATACGAGCAGTACTTC.

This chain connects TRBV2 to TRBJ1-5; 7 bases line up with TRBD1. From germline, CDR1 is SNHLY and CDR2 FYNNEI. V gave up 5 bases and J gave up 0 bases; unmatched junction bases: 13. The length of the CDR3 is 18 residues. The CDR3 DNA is TGTGCCAGCAGTTCGCTCCGGACAGGAGGCAATAGCAATCAGCCCCAGCATTTT. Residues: CASSSLRTGGNSNQPQHF.

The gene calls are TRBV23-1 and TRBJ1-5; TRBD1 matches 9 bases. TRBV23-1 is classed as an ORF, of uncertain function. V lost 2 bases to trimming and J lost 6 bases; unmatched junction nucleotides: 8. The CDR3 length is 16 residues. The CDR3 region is CASSQPRDRASQPQHF. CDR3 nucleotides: TGCGCCAGCAGTCAACCCCGGGACAGGGCGAGTCAGCCCCAGCATTTT.

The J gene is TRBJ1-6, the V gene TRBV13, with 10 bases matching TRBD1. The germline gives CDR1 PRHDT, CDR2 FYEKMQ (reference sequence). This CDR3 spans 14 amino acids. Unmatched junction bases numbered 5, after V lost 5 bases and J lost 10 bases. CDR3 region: CASSQGQGGSPLHF. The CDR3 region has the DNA TGTGCCAGCAGCCAAGGACAGGGGGGATCACCCCTCCACTTT.

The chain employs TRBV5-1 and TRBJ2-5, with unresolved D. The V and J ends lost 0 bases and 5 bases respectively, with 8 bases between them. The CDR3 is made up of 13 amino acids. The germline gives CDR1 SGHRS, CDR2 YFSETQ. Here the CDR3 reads CASSLGSLETQYF. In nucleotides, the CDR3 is TGCGCCAGCAGCTTGGGTTCTTTGGAGACCCAGTACTTC.